Sequencing of this T cell receptor (beta chain) was carried out in a study of blood T cell repertoires in COVID-19. In the study overall: The United States, Italy and Spain were the sources of the acute and convalescent COVID-19 samples. PBMCs, B-cell-depleted T cells, or T cells were the source of the cDNA or gDNA that made up the material.

The V end was cut by 1 base, the J end by 10 bases, with 8 bases between. Germline lookup yields CDR1 SGDLS and CDR2 YYNGEE. CDR3 length equals 12 residues. Libraries were prepared by immunoSEQ multiplex PCR; TCRdb keeps only in-frame clonotypes and omits some of them. The table includes roughly 68,000 clones, approximately 78% detected once. Assignments of participants to cohorts depended upon their own reported clinical history. This receptor was taken from a woman aged 40 to 50 with acute COVID-19. The rearrangement links TRBV9 to TRBJ1-4; perhaps TRBD1 as D (5 bases). The sequenced material came from PBMCs or T cells enriched from blood (not recorded which). The CDR3 DNA follows: TGTGCCAGCAGCGTACAGGGTGGAAAACTGTTTTTT. This sequence encodes CASSVQGGKLFF.